This is a list of T cell receptor beta chains from one sample in a study of response to subunit inactivated influenza vaccine. TCRdb analysed the RT-PCR reads with MiXCR anew, one entry per CDR3 protein. The sample holds hundreds of thousands of distinct CDR3 sequences, 7.6% seen once. Specimen: PBMCs from blood, collected less than 30 months after vaccination. The receptors stem from a man between 50 and 69 years old who received an inactivated influenza vaccine. Both conserved end residues are part of each CDR3. A D gene is named only where the DNA matches it firmly. Rows give clone size only sometimes, using once, few, many, or a class for an expanded clone.

J gene	V gene	D gene	clone size	CDR3 DNA	CDR3 protein
TRBJ1-1	TRBV4-1	NA	many	TGCGCCAGCAGCCAAGATCTCGGCAGACTGAACACTGAAGCTTTCTTT	CASSQDLGRLNTEAFF
TRBJ1-4	TRBV28	NA	NA	TGTGCCAGCAGTTTATTCTATGAAAAACTGTTTTTT	CASSLFYEKLFF
TRBJ1-3	TRBV9	TRBD1	NA	TGTGCCAGCAGCGTCGGGACAGGCCGGGGTTCCATATATTTT	CASSVGTGRGSIYF
TRBJ2-2	TRBV6-5	TRBD2	many	TGTGCCAGCAGTTCGTCAGGGAGGGGGAACACCGGGGAGCTGTTTTTT	CASSSSGRGNTGELFF
TRBJ1-2	TRBV4-2	NA	few	TGTGCCAGCAGCCAAGATTCTGGGCAGATCTATGGCTACACCTTC	CASSQDSGQIYGYTF
TRBJ2-1	TRBV6-5	TRBD2	NA	TGTGCCAGCAGTACTAGCCGCTGGGGGGGGAGCGATGAGCAGTTCTTC	CASSTSRWGGSDEQFF
TRBJ1-1	TRBV12-3/TRBV12-4	TRBD1	few	TGTGCCAGCAGCCCAGGGGGGTCGGGAGCTTTCTTT	CASSPGGSGAFF
TRBJ1-2	TRBV12-3/TRBV12-4	TRBD1	few	TGTGCCAGCAGTCCACAGGGGAGGATTAACTATGGCTACACCTTC	CASSPQGRINYGYTF
TRBJ1-3	TRBV7-2	TRBD1	NA	TGTGCCAGCAGCCTCGACAGGGTTGGTGGAAACACCATATATTTT	CASSLDRVGGNTIYF
TRBJ1-2	TRBV5-5	NA	NA	TGTGCCAGCAGCTTGGATCGACAGAACTATGGCTACACCTTC	CASSLDRQNYGYTF
TRBJ1-5	TRBV18	TRBD1	NA	TGTGCCAGCTCCCCACAGGGGAATCGCAATCAGCCCCAGCATTTT	CASSPQGNRNQPQHF
TRBJ2-3	TRBV20-1	NA	many	TGCAGTGCTAGAGATCTTGAGGGAGGTGGGCAGTATTTT	CSARDLEGGGQYF
TRBJ2-5	TRBV10-3	NA	many	TGTGCCATCAGTGCGTCCCCAGAAGAGACCCAGTACTTC	CAISASPEETQYF
TRBJ1-4	TRBV4-1	NA	few	TGCGCCAGCGCAGAGGGGGGACTCGGTGAAAAACTGTTTTTT	CASAEGGLGEKLFF
TRBJ1-1	TRBV3-1	NA	few	TGTGCCGCGGGGGGGCTGAACACTGAAGCTTTCTTT	CAAGGLNTEAFF
TRBJ1-1	TRBV5-1	TRBD1	few	TGCGCCAGCAGCATGACAGGGGACAAGAACACTGAAGCTTTCTTT	CASSMTGDKNTEAFF
TRBJ2-4	TRBV10-3	TRBD2	NA	TGTGCCACCCTTGCTAGCGGGGGATCGGGGAACATTCAGTACTTC	CATLASGGSGNIQYF
TRBJ1-5	TRBV24-1	NA	few	TGTGCCACCAGAAGGGACGGTCCCAATCAGCCCCAGCATTTT	CATRRDGPNQPQHF
TRBJ1-6	TRBV6-1	TRBD1	few	TGTGCCAGCAGGGCGGGACAGGGGAGCGGTTTGCCACCCCTCCACTTT	CASRAGQGSGLPPLHF
TRBJ2-1	TRBV11-2	NA	NA	TGTGCCAGCAGCTTAGAACCCCTAGCGAATTCCTACAATGAGCAGTTCTTC	CASSLEPLANSYNEQFF
TRBJ2-1	TRBV4-2	TRBD1	few	TGTGCCAGCAGCCAAGTAGGAGGCAGGGGGAGTAATGAGCAGTTCTTC	CASSQVGGRGSNEQFF
TRBJ2-1	TRBV7-9	TRBD1	many	TGTGCCTTCCCCAAGGGGGCGCGGTACAATGAGCAGTTCTTC	CAFPKGARYNEQFF
TRBJ2-3	TRBV27	NA	NA	TGTGCCAGCAGAACTAGCAACGCGGATACGCAGTATTTT	CASRTSNADTQYF
TRBJ2-3	TRBV20-1	TRBD1	many	TGCAGTGCTAACTCCCGGACAGGGACAGATACGCAGTATTTT	CSANSRTGTDTQYF
TRBJ2-7	TRBV7-2	NA	NA	TGTGCCAGCAGCTTAATCCCGAGGAGCGGGGAGCAGTACTTC	CASSLIPRSGEQYF
TRBJ2-1	TRBV27	TRBD1	NA	TGTGCCAGCAGCTCTCCCCCGACAGGGACATACAATGAGCAGTTCTTC	CASSSPPTGTYNEQFF
TRBJ2-7	TRBV7-6	TRBD2	many	TGTGCCAGCAGCTTAGGGGGGAGCGGGATAGGGTACGAGCAGTACTTC	CASSLGGSGIGYEQYF